This is a list of T cell receptor beta chains from one sample in a study of OX40 agonist ivuxolimab in advanced cancers. Libraries were prepared by immunoSEQ multiplex PCR; TCRdb keeps only in-frame clonotypes and omits some of them. Counted here are around 62,000 clones, around 85% occurring once; the ten biggest clones make up around 0.68%. The input for sequencing was CD4+ or CD8+ T cells sorted from blood, taken in a trial of the OX40 agonist ivuxolimab. These receptors all come from an adult with an advanced solid tumor such as melanoma, head and neck, liver or kidney cancer. Both conserved end residues are part of each CDR3. A D gene is named only where the DNA matches it firmly. Expanded clones get a size class; other rows say once, few or many, or leave the size out.

-,TRBJ2-2,-,TRBV5-1,CASSLGGTGELFF,TGCGCCAGCAGCTTGGGGGGAACCGGGGAGCTGTTTTTT
-,TRBJ2-2,-,TRBV5-3,CASSTNTGELFF,TGTGCCAGTAGTACGAACACCGGGGAGCTGTTTTTT
-,TRBJ1-6,-,TRBV5-1,CASSLLGTEGGSSPLHF,TGCGCCAGCAGCTTATTGGGCACGGAGGGAGGAAGTTCACCCCTCCACTTT
TRBD1,TRBJ2-5,-,TRBV5-1,CASSQGDRLQETQYF,TGCGCCAGCAGCCAGGGGGACAGACTACAAGAGACCCAGTACTTC
-,TRBJ2-2,-,TRBV9,CASSVDPAGNTGELFF,TGTGCCAGCAGCGTAGATCCGGCGGGGAACACCGGGGAGCTGTTTTTT
TRBD1,TRBJ1-1,-,TRBV7-2,CASSLAEGAEAFF,TGTGCCAGCAGCTTAGCGGAGGGGGCAGAAGCTTTCTTT
TRBD2,TRBJ2-3,-,TRBV6-1,CASSGLAGGADTQYF,TGTGCCAGCAGTGGGCTAGCGGGGGGGGCAGATACGCAGTATTTT
-,TRBJ1-1,-,TRBV6-4,CASSDQGLGTEAFF,TGTGCCAGCAGTGACCAGGGGCTAGGCACTGAAGCTTTCTTT
TRBD2,TRBJ2-3,once,TRBV7-9,CASSPQEAGVYTDTQYF,TGTGCCAGCAGCCCTCAAGAAGCGGGGGTTTACACAGATACGCAGTATTTT
-,TRBJ2-2,-,TRBV2,CASSDTGYGELFF,TGTGCCAGCAGTGATACAGGGTACGGGGAGCTGTTTTTT
-,TRBJ1-4,-,TRBV18,CASSPRSATNEKLFF,TGTGCCAGCTCACCACGGAGTGCAACTAATGAAAAACTGTTTTTT
-,TRBJ2-5,-,TRBV14,CASSQDRGSYQETQYF,TGTGCCAGCAGCCAAGATCGTGGCTCGTACCAAGAGACCCAGTACTTC
-,TRBJ2-6,once,TRBV7-2,CASSWTPGANVLTF,TGTGCCAGCAGCTGGACGCCTGGGGCCAACGTCCTGACTTTC
-,TRBJ2-5,-,TRBV7-9,CASTGIPRGETQYF,TGTGCCAGCACTGGGATTCCCCGAGGGGAGACCCAGTACTTC
-,TRBJ1-2,-,TRBV11-2,CASSLKGTAIYGYTF,TGTGCCAGCAGCTTAAAAGGGACTGCCATCTATGGCTACACCTTC
TRBD1,TRBJ1-5,-,TRBV19,CASSYETGTGGNQPQHF,TGTGCCAGTAGTTACGAGACGGGGACAGGGGGCAATCAGCCCCAGCATTTT
TRBD1,TRBJ1-2,few,TRBV5-6,CASSWGQGYGYTF,TGTGCCAGCAGCTGGGGACAGGGGTATGGCTACACCTTC